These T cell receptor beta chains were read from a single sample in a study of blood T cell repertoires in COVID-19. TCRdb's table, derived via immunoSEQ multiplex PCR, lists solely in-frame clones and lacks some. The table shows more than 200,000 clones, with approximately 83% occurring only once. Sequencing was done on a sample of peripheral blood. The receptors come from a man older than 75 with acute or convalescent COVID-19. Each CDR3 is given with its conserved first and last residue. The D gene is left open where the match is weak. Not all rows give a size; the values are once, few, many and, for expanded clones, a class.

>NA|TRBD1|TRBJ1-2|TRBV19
TGTGCCAGTAGAAATCAGGGGGCGAATGGCTACACCTTC
CASRNQGANGYTF
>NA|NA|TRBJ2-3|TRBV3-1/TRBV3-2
TGTGCCAGCAGCCACGCTTCAGGGACAGATACGCAGTATTTT
CASSHASGTDTQYF
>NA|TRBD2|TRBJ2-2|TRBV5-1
TGCGCCAGCAGCTCTCCGGGACTAGCGGGACCTAACACCGGGGAGCTGTTTTTT
CASSSPGLAGPNTGELFF
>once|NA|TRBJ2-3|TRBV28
TGTGCCAGCAGCACACAACCAGATACGCAGTATTTT
CASSTQPDTQYF
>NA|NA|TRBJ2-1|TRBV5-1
TGCGCCAGCAGCTTGCGAGGGGGACACTCCTACAATGAGCAGTTCTTC
CASSLRGGHSYNEQFF
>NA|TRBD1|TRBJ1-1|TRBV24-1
TGTGCCACCAGTCGGGACAGGGATGCCACTGAAGCTTTCTTT
CATSRDRDATEAFF
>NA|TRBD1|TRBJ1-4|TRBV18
TGTGCCAGCTCACCACAGGGGGCGGCTAATGAAAAACTGTTTTTT
CASSPQGAANEKLFF
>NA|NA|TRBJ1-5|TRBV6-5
TGTGCCAGCGTTACGACAAATAGCAATCAGCCCCAGCATTTT
CASVTTNSNQPQHF
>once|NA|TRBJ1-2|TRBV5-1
TGCGCCAGCAGCAGTACAGGGTCGCGAGGCTACACCTTC
CASSSTGSRGYTF
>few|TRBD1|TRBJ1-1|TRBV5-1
TGCGCCAGCAGCCCGTCGTACCGGGACAGGGGGGGATTGAACACTGAAGCTTTCTTT
CASSPSYRDRGGLNTEAFF
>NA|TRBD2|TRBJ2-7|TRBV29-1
TGCAGCGTTCGGGAGGGAGGCGAGCAGTACTTC
CSVREGGEQYF
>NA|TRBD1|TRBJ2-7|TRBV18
TGTGCCAGCTCACCACCAGCCTTCGGCGGGGACAGGTACTACGAGCAGTACTTC
CASSPPAFGGDRYYEQYF
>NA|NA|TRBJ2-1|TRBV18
TGTGCCAGCTCTAGGGCCCGGGGGAGCTCCTACAATGAGCAGTTCTTC
CASSRARGSSYNEQFF
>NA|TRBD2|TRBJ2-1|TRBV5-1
TGCGCCAGCAGCTCTAGCGGGGGGGCCTACAATGAGCAGTTCTTC
CASSSSGGAYNEQFF
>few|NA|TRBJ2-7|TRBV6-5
TGTGCCAGCTCCCTCACAGAAGCCTACGAGCAGTACTTC
CASSLTEAYEQYF
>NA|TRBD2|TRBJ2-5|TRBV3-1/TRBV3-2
TGTGCCAGCAGCCCGATCCCTAGCGGCCAAGAGACCCAGTACTTC
CASSPIPSGQETQYF
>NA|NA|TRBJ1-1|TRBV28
TGTGCCTCCGAGAGCCCGGACAAGCTGAACACTGAAGCTTTCTTT
CASESPDKLNTEAFF
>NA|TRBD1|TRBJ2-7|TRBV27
TGTGCCAGCAGTTTAGTCGGGACAGCGAGGATCCGCCCTAACGAGCAGTACTTC
CASSLVGTARIRPNEQYF
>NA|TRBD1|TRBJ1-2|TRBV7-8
TGTGCCAGCAGGCGACAGGGATATGGCTACACCTTC
CASRRQGYGYTF
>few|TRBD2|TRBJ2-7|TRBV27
TGTGCCAGCACCTTAATAGCGGGTTCCGCCTACGAGCAGTACTTC
CASTLIAGSAYEQYF
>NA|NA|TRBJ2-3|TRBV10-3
TGTGCCATCAGTGGGAGACAGGTCCTCACAGATACGCAGTATTTT
CAISGRQVLTDTQYF
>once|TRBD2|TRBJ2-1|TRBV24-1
TGTGCCACCAGTGACCCCTCACTAGCGGGAGAAGCCTACAATGAGCAGTTCTTC
CATSDPSLAGEAYNEQFF
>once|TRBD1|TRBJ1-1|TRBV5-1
TGCGCCAGCAGCTTGTTAAGTAGAGCCCGGGACAGGGATTGGGCGCCTGAAGCTTTCTTT
CASSLLSRARDRDWAPEAFF
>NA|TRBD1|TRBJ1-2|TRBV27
TGTGCCAGCAGTACAAACAGGGGGCGGGCCGGAGGCTACACCTTC
CASSTNRGRAGGYTF
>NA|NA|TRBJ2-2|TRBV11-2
TGTGCCAGCAGCTTAGTAGGGGTTGTGGTCCCCGGGGAGCTGTTTTTT
CASSLVGVVVPGELFF
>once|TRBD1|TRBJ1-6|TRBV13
TGTGCCAGTAAACCCCCGACAGGGTTCGGGGTTAATTCACCCCTCCACTTT
CASKPPTGFGVNSPLHF
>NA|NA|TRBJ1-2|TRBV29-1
TGCAGCGTACTGATAGCGGACGGAGGAAACTATGGCTACACCTTC
CSVLIADGGNYGYTF
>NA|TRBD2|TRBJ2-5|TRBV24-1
TGTGCCACCAGTGCCCCCCTAGCGGGGACCCAAGAGACCCAGTACTTC
CATSAPLAGTQETQYF
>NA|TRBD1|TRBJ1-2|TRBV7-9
TGTGCCAGCAGCCGGACAGGTGACTATGGCTACACCTTC
CASSRTGDYGYTF
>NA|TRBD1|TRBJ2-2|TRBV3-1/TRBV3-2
TGTGCCAGCAGCCTACAGGGGACCGGGGAGCTGTTTTTT
CASSLQGTGELFF
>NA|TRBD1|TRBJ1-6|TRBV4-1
TGCGCCAGCAGCCAAGATCTCCGACAGGGATTGACTAATTCACCCCTCCACTTT
CASSQDLRQGLTNSPLHF
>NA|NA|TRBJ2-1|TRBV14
TGTGCCAGCAGCGTTCGCTCTAGCCCTCTTGGGAATGAGCAGTTCTTC
CASSVRSSPLGNEQFF
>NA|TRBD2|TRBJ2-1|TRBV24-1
TGTGCCACCAGTGATATTGGAGCGGGAGAGTCCAATGAGCAGTTCTTC
CATSDIGAGESNEQFF
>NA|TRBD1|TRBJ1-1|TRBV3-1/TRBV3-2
TGTGCCAGCAGCCTGTTAGACAGGGACACTGAAGCTTTCTTT
CASSLLDRDTEAFF
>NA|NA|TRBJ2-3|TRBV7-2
TGTGCCAGCAGCCTGGACAGAAGGCGCACAGATACGCAGTATTTT
CASSLDRRRTDTQYF
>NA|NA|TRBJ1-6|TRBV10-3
TGTGCCATCAGTGATTTTGCAGGGTATAATTCACCCCTCCACTTT
CAISDFAGYNSPLHF
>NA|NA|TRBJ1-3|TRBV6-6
TGTGCCGGGATACAGGGACCCTCTGGAAACACCATATATTTT
CAGIQGPSGNTIYF
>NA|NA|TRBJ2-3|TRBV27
TGTGCCAGCAGTGTTCTGGGCCCCCCTAACAGAGATACGCAGTATTTT
CASSVLGPPNRDTQYF
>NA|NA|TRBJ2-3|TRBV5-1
TGCGCCAGCAGCGGTGGGGCTGGCACAGATACGCAGTATTTT
CASSGGAGTDTQYF
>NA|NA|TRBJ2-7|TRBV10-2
TGCGCCAGCAGTAAGGAAAAGGGACTTTACGAGCAGTACTTC
CASSKEKGLYEQYF
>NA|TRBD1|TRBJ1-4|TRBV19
TGTGCCAGTACGAGTACAGGGGCCACAACTAATGAAAAACTGTTTTTT
CASTSTGATTNEKLFF
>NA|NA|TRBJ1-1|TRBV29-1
TGCAGCGTTAAACAAGTCATGAACACTGAAGCTTTCTTT
CSVKQVMNTEAFF
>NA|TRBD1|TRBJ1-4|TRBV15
TGTGCCACCAGCGTAGGACAGGGAAAAGAAAAACTGTTTTTT
CATSVGQGKEKLFF
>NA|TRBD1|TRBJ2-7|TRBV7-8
TGTGCCAGCAGCTTCGGGACAGGGAGTTACGAGCAGTACTTC
CASSFGTGSYEQYF
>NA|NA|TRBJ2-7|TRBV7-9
TGTGCCAGCAGCTCCCAAGCGGGCAGGAGCTCCTACGAGCAGTACTTC
CASSSQAGRSSYEQYF
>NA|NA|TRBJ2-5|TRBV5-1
TGCGCCAGCAGCTTGGACGTGACAGTAGCAAAGACCCAGTACTTC
CASSLDVTVAKTQYF
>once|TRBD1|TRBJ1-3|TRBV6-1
TGTGCCAGCAGTGCACAGGGGGCTATTGTGCCTGGAAACACCATATATTTT
CASSAQGAIVPGNTIYF
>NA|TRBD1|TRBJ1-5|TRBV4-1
TGCGCCAGCAGCCAACCCCGAGGACAGGGGGCAGGTCAGCCCCAGCATTTT
CASSQPRGQGAGQPQHF
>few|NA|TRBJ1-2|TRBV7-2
TGTGCCAGCACCCCAGGGGCGCAGTCTTACGGCTACACCTTC
CASTPGAQSYGYTF
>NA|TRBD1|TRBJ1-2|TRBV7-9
TGTGCCAGCAGCGTCGAGGGACAGGGGACCTATGGCTACACCTTC
CASSVEGQGTYGYTF
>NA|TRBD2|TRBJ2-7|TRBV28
TGTGCCCTAGCGGGGGGTACTGGCGAGCAGTACTTC
CALAGGTGEQYF
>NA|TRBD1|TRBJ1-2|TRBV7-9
TGTGCCAGCAGTTTAGGGGGCGCGAATGGCTACACCTTC
CASSLGGANGYTF
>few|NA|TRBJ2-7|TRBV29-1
TGCACCCTGGGGGCCTCCAAGCAGTACTTC
CTLGASKQYF
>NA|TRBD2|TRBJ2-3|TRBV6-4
TGTGCCAGCAGGCAGCAGCGGGGGGCAGATACGCAGTATTTT
CASRQQRGADTQYF
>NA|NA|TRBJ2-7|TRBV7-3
TGTGCCAGCAGCTTAAGCGCGCCGTCCTACGAGCAGTACTTC
CASSLSAPSYEQYF
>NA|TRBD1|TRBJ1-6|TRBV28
TGTGCCAGCAGCCTCGGACAGGGTTTCAATTCACCCCTCCACTTT
CASSLGQGFNSPLHF
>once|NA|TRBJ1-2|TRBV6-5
TGTGCCAGCAGTTATTTCCGACAGGACTATGGCTACACCTTC
CASSYFRQDYGYTF